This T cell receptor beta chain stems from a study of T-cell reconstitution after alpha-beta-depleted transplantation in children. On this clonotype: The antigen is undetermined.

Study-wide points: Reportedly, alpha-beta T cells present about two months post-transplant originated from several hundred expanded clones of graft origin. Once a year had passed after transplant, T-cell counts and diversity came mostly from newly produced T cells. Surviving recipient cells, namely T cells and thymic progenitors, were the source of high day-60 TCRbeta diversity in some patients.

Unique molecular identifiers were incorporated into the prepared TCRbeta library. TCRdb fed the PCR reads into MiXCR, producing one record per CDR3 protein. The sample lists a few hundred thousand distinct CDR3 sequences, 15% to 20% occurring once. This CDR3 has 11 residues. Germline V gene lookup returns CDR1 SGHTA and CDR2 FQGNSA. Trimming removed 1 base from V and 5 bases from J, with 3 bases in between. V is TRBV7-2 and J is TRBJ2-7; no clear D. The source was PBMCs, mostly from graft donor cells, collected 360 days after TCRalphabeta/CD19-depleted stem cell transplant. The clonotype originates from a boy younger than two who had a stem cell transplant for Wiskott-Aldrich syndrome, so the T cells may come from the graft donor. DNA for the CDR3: TGTGCCAGCAGCTTAGAGAACGAGCAGTACTTC. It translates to CASSLENEQYF.